This T cell receptor beta chain was sequenced during a study of CD8 T cells in ankylosing spondylitis. General study points: According to the report, clones linked to the disease were significantly enriched in matched synovial fluid samples taken from ankylosing spondylitis patients.

MiXCR was run by TCRdb on the 5' RACE reads, yielding one entry per CDR3 protein. The sample shows fewer than 130,000 distinct CDR3 sequences, around 24% of them seen only once. Comments on this clonotype: Its antigen remains unidentified.

The V gene's germline CDR1 is SGHRS and CDR2 YFSETQ. J lost 5 bases, V lost 4 bases, and 6 bases had no gene match. The CDR3 covers 14 residues. Input material: synovial fluid, either unsorted or a sorted T cell fraction (not recorded which). This TCR was sampled from a male donor with ankylosing spondylitis. This chain connects TRBV5-1 to TRBJ2-1; 7 positions match TRBD2. In DNA, the CDR3 is TGCGCCAGCAGCGAGGGAGGGCGAAACAATGAGCAGTTCTTC. It translates to CASSEGGRNNEQFF.